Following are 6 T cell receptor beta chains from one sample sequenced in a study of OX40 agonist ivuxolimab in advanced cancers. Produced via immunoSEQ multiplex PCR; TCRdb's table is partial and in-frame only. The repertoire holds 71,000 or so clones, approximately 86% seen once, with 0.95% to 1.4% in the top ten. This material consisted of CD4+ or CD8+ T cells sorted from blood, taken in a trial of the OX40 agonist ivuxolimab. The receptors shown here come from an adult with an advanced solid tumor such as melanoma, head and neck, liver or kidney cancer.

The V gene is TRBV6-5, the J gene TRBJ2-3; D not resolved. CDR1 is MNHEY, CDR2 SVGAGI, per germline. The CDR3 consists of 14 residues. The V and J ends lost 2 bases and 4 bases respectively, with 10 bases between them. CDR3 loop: CASSYGWSSDTQYF. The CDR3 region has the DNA TGTGCCAGCAGTTACGGGTGGTCTTCAGATACGCAGTATTTT.

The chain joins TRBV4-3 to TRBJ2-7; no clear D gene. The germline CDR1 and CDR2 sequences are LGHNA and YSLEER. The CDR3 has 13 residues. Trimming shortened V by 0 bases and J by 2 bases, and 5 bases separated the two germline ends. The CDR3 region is CASSQDLAYEQYF. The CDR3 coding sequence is TGCGCCAGCAGCCAAGATTTGGCCTACGAGCAGTACTTC.

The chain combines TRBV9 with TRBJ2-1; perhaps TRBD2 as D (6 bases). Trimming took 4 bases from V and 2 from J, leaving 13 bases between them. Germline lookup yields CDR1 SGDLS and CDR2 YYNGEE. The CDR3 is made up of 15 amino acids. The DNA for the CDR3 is TGTGCCAGCAGCTCCTCGGGGGAGACCTACAATGAGCAGTTCTTC. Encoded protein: CASSSSGETYNEQFF.

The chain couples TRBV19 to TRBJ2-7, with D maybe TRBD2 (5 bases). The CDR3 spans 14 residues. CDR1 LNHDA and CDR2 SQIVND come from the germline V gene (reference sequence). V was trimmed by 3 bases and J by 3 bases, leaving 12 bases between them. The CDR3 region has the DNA TGTGCCAGTAGTATCCGACGGGGATACTACGAGCAGTACTTC. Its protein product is CASSIRRGYYEQYF.

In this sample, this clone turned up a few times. The CDR3 loop reads CASTGQGKNEQFF. In DNA form, the CDR3 reads TGTGCCAGCACCGGACAGGGTAAAAATGAGCAGTTCTTC. This chain joins TRBV27 and TRBJ2-1; 8 bases line up with TRBD1. Per germline, CDR1 MNHEY and CDR2 SMNVEV (reference sequence). The CDR3 consists of 13 residues. V lost 7 bases and J lost 7; bases outside the gene matches: 6.

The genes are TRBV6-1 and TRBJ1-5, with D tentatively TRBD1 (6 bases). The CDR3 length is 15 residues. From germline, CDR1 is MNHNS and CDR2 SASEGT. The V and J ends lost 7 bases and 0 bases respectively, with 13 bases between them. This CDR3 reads CASTLGQHSNQPQHF. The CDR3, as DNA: TGTGCCAGCACCCTAGGACAGCATAGCAATCAGCCCCAGCATTTT.